Shown below are 4 T cell receptor beta chains from a single sample sequenced in a study of T cell clonality in common variable immunodeficiency. Measured with immunoSEQ multiplex PCR; TCRdb has only the in-frame clones, and not every one. The sample presents approximately 50,000 clones, none singletons. The source material was peripheral blood mononuclear cells. The origin of the receptors is a person aged 18-70 years in good health.

This clone was observed at least ten times. Coverage ceases 3 residues before the CDR3 finishes, and the germline J gene fills in the end. V and J are TRBV7-8 and TRBJ1-1; possibly TRBD1 for D (6 bases). The CDR3 loop spans 16 amino acids. Germline V gives CDR1 SGHVS, CDR2 FQNEAQ. The CDR3: CASSLGDPIQGLDAFF. The CDR3 DNA, read in part, is TGTGCCAGCAGCTTAGGTGACCCAATACAGGGCCTGGAC.

This clone was counted many times. Sequencing ends 3 residues short of the CDR3 end; the germline J gene provides the rest. The V and J genes are TRBV29-1 and TRBJ1-4; TRBD1 agrees at 7 bases. Unmatched junction bases numbered 5, after V lost 7 bases and J lost 3 bases. The CDR3 sequence is 13 residues long. CDR1 is SQVTM, CDR2 ANQGSEA, per germline. The sequenced part of the CDR3 DNA is TGCAGCGCTCGACAGGGATCTAATGAAAAA. This encodes CSARQGSNEK. The entire CDR3 protein is CSARQGSNEKLFF. Together with reference TRBV29-1 and TRBJ1-4, the CDR3 gives the full variable domain: SAVISQKPSRDICQRGTSLTIQCQVDSQVTMMFWYRQQPGQSLTLIATANQGSEATYESGFVIDKFPISRPNLTFSTLTVSNMSPEDSSIYLCSARQGSNEKLFFGSGTQLSVL.

The sample holds many counts of this clone. The CDR3 extends 3 residues past the end of the read, so its final part is completed from the germline J gene. The gene calls are TRBV20-1 and TRBJ2-3, with TRBD2 identical over 12 bases. The V segment lost 0 bases and the J segment 4 bases; nucleotides outside the gene matches: 11. The CDR3 extends over 18 amino acids. CDR1 and CDR2 (germline): DFQATT, SNEGSKA (reference sequence). Here the CDR3 reads CSARDQLAGGPAPDTQYF. The sequenced part of the CDR3 DNA is TGCAGTGCTAGAGATCAGCTAGCGGGGGGGCCGGCGCCAGATACG.

In its sample, this clone was seen a few times. The read finishes 3 residues shy of the CDR3 end, and the germline J gene is used to complete it. The V call is TRBV5-4, the J call TRBJ2-7, with TRBD2 identical over 10 bases. This CDR3 is 14 amino acids long. Germline lookup yields CDR1 SGHNT and CDR2 YYREEE (reference sequence). V lost 4 bases to trimming and J lost 4 bases; unmatched junction nucleotides: 5. The CDR3 is CASSRSGRAYEQYF. The covered CDR3 bases are TGTGCCAGCAGCCGAAGCGGGAGGGCATACGAG.